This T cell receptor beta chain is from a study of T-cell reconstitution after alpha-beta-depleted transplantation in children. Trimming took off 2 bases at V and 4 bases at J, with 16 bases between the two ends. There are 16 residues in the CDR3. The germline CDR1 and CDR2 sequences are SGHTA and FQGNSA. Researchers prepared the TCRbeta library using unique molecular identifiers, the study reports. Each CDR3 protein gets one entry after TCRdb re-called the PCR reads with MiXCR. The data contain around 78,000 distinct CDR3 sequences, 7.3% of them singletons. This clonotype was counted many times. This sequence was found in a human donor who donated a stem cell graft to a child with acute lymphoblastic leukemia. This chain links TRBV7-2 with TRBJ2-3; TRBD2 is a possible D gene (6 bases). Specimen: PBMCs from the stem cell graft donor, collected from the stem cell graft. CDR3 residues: CASSLNTGEKADTQYF. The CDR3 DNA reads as TGTGCCAGCAGCTTAAATACGGGGGAGAAGGCAGATACGCAGTATTTT. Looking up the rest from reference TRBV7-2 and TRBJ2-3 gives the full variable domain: GAGVSQSPSNKVTEKGKDVELRCDPISGHTALYWYRQSLGQGLEFLIYFQGNSAPDKSGLPSDRFSAERTGGSVSTLTIQRTQQEDSAVYLCASSLNTGEKADTQYFGPGTRLTVL.